In its sample, the clone carrying this T cell receptor beta chain was seen many times. Its antigen is not identified. It was through 5'RACE template switching that TCR cDNA was made, with a universal primer site and UMIs added. TCRdb analysed the 5' RACE reads with MiXCR anew, one entry per CDR3 protein. Of 110,000 to 150,000 distinct CDR3 sequences listed, less than 8.5% are singletons. This sample was included in a study of T cells after yellow fever vaccination. Study outcomes and limitations: Once the booster was given, most primary-vaccination clones reappeared, at about 96% for CD4 and over 75% for CD8.

The V end was cut by 5 bases, the J end by 4 bases, with 21 bases between. The CDR3 is made up of 17 amino acids. This chain links TRBV12-3 or TRBV12-4 with TRBJ2-1, with D unresolved. This TCR was recovered from a man under 40 who received the YFV17D yellow fever vaccine. This material consisted of CD4+ T cells sorted from PBMCs, taken 10 days after the yellow fever booster vaccination. The CDR3 loop reads CASSPTLSRPRYNEQFF. The DNA for the CDR3 is TGTGCCAGCAGTCCGACACTCTCTAGGCCCCGATACAATGAGCAGTTCTTC.